These 13 T cell receptor beta chains came from one sample sequenced in a study of T cells in Graves' hyperthyroidism and ophthalmopathy. TCR beta CDR3 sequences were amplified from RNA transcripts. A set of HTBI primers served as the primers for a first-round RT-PCR of the TCR CDR3. TCRdb re-called the multiplex PCR reads with MiXCR, one entry per CDR3 protein. The sample lists about 580,000 distinct CDR3 sequences, approximately 13% occurring once. Source material: blood. The receptors here all came from a woman in her 30s with Graves' hyperthyroidism that later progressed to Graves' ophthalmopathy.

For this clonotype: This may come from a read error, since a much larger clone is one base off. V and J are TRBV29-1 and TRBJ1-1; D is uncertain. V dropped 3 bases and J dropped 4 bases, with 12 bases sitting between them. The CDR3 totals 13 residues. Germline V gene lookup returns CDR1 SQVTM and CDR2 ANQGSEA. This CDR3 is CSVEIHGVTEAFF. For the CDR3, the DNA is TGCAGCGTTGAGATCCACGGTGTCACTGAAGCTTTCTTT.

This clonotype was counted between two and nine times. The chain uses TRBV11-2 and TRBJ2-3, with D possibly being TRBD2 (6 bases). CDR1 and CDR2 from the germline V gene are SGHAT and FQNNGV. The CDR3 is made up of 17 amino acids. Trimming took 0 bases from V and 1 from J, leaving 14 bases between them. The CDR3 coding sequence is TGTGCCAGCAGCTTAGAATTCGCCCCGGGGGGCACAGATACGCAGTATTTT. Translation: CASSLEFAPGGTDTQYF.

In this sample, this clonotype turned up many times. The CDR3 DNA reads TGTGCCCTCAGGCCTTCTGGGGCCAACGTCCTGACTTTC. This translates into CALRPSGANVLTF. This chain joins TRBV12-3 or TRBV12-4 and TRBJ2-6; D unresolved. The CDR3 spans 13 residues. The ends were cut back, 11 bases at V and 1 base at J, with 9 bases in the middle.

This clonotype was seen more than once but under ten times. V gene TRBV12-5 combines with J gene TRBJ1-4, with TRBD1 matching over 7 bases. Per the germline V gene, CDR1 is LGHNT and CDR2 is FRNRAP. The CDR3 runs 13 residues. V lost 7 bases, J lost 3 bases, and 2 bases stayed unmatched. CDR3 nucleotides: TGTGCTAGTGCCGGGACAGCTAATGAAAAACTGTTTTTT. Translated, it gives CASAGTANEKLFF.

This chain connects TRBV9 to TRBJ2-7; 8 positions agree with TRBD2. V was pared by 0 bases and J by 0 bases, with 5 bases of the junction left unmatched. Germline V gives CDR1 SGDLS, CDR2 YYNGEE. The CDR3 contains 16 residues. CDR3 nucleotide sequence: TGTGCCAGCAGCGTAGGATTGCGGGAGGACTCCTACGAGCAGTACTTC. Protein: CASSVGLREDSYEQYF.

This clonotype appeared many times. This sequence joins TRBV5-1 and TRBJ2-5; D gene unclear. The CDR3 sequence is 12 residues long. V was trimmed by 5 bases and J by 1 base, leaving 6 bases between them. Germline values: CDR1 SGHRS, CDR2 YFSETQ. CDR3 sequence reads: CASRDGQETQYF. CDR3 nucleotides: TGCGCCAGCAGGGACGGCCAAGAGACCCAGTACTTC.

This clonotype was observed many times. CDR3 sequence reads: CASSRTGGAGEQYF. Here the CDR3 DNA reads TGTGCCAGCAGTCGGACAGGGGGCGCGGGGGAGCAGTACTTC. This chain uses TRBV28 with TRBJ2-7; 11 bases are shared with TRBD1. V gave up 5 bases and J gave up 7 bases; unmatched junction bases: 7. Germline V gene sequence: CDR1 MDHEN, CDR2 SYDVKM. The CDR3 is 14 amino acids. Variable domain in full (rest from reference TRBV28 and TRBJ2-7): DVKVTQSSRYLVKRTGEKVFLECVQDMDHENMFWYRQDPGLGLRLIYFSYDVKMKEKGDIPEGYSVSREKKERFSLILESASTNQTSMYLCASSRTGGAGEQYFGPGTRLTVT.

This clonotype was observed at least ten times. In DNA form, the CDR3 reads TGTGCCAGCAGTGGAGGGCCGCTCAGAGATCAGCCCCAGCATTTT. Translation gives CASSGGPLRDQPQHF. This rearrangement joins TRBV6-1 to TRBJ1-5; D not resolved. CDR3 length equals 15 residues. The V gene's germline CDR1 is MNHNS and CDR2 SASEGT. The germline V and J ends were trimmed by 4 bases and 5 bases, with 15 bases remaining between them.

CDR3 in amino acids: CASSEGERDGTDTQYF. CDR3 DNA: TGTGCCAGCAGTGAAGGGGAACGGGACGGGACAGATACGCAGTATTTT. The rearrangement links TRBV6-4 to TRBJ2-3, with D perhaps matching TRBD1 or TRBD2 (5 bases each). Trimming removed 3 bases at V and 3 bases at J, with 16 bases between. The CDR3 runs to 16 residues. The germline V gene has CDR1 MRHNA and CDR2 SNTAGT.

This clonotype has a handful of counts. The chain has TRBV19 and TRBJ2-1; D assignment may be TRBD1 or TRBD2 (5 bases each). Trimming took 0 bases from V and 3 from J, leaving 9 bases between them. The CDR3 extends over 15 amino acids. Germline CDR1 and CDR2: LNHDA and SQIVND (reference sequence). The CDR3 spells CASSIDGTFYNEQFF. Written as DNA, the CDR3 is TGTGCCAGTAGTATAGATGGGACCTTCTACAATGAGCAGTTCTTC.

The table lists this clonotype with many counts. This chain links TRBV7-2 with TRBJ2-7; D might be TRBD1 (5 bases). V was trimmed by 6 bases and J by 2 bases, leaving 14 bases between them. CDR3 length: 14 residues. Germline assignment: CDR1 SGHTA and CDR2 FQGNSA. The CDR3 DNA is TGTGCCAGCAGACAGAGCCCGGACACCTACGAGCAGTACTTC. Protein sequence: CASRQSPDTYEQYF.

The CDR3 nucleotides are TGTGCCAGCAGCCCGGGGGCGGGGGACACAGATACGCAGTATTTT. It is translated as CASSPGAGDTDTQYF. The chain couples TRBV4-2 to TRBJ2-3, with D tentatively TRBD2 (7 bases). Germline V gene lookup returns CDR1 LGHNA and CDR2 YNFKEQ. The CDR3 is made up of 15 amino acids. Trimming left V 4 bases short and J 2 bases short, with 13 bases between.

This clonotype was recorded many times. The chain couples TRBV30 to TRBJ1-2, with 8 positions matching TRBD1. Trimming removed 4 bases from V and 4 bases from J; junction bases left unmatched: 2. CDR1 and CDR2 (germline): GTSNPN, SVGIG (reference sequence). The CDR3 has 12 residues. CDR3 loop: CAWNRGSYGYTF. CDR3 DNA sequence: TGTGCCTGGAACAGGGGGAGCTATGGCTACACCTTC.